This TCR beta chain was retrieved from a study of molecular identifiers for immune sequencing clone quantification. Study-level points and caveats: Should identical TCR molecules share a barcode, the sizes of highly expanded clones could be underestimated. Spiked Jurkat TCR RNA equivalent to one cell was reportedly detectable in one million naive cells.

Germline lookup yields CDR1 LGHDT and CDR2 YNNKEL (reference sequence). Trimming removed 8 bases at V and 1 base at J, with 8 bases between. The CDR3 runs to 12 residues. The use of previously described methods and listed TCR primers produced the bulk TCR libraries. Each CDR3 protein gets one entry after TCRdb re-called the PCR reads with MiXCR. The sample consists of hundreds of thousands of distinct CDR3 sequences, 24% of them appearing once. Sorted naive CD8 T cells were those defined as CD8+CD4-CCR7+CD45RA+. Turning to this clonotype: Antigen: not known. Since a much larger clone is just one base distant, this may be a read error. The final CDR3 position lacks the conserved phenylalanine or tryptophan, pointing to a likely read error.

The sequenced material came from naive CD8+ T cells from blood, with Jurkat cell RNA spiked in. Subset in this sample: FACS-sorted CD8+CD4-CCR7+CD45RA+ naive T cells. The chain links TRBV3-1 to TRBJ1-1; D is uncertain. This clonotype was sampled from a human donor in good health. Some libraries in this study had Jurkat cell RNA spiked in. The CDR3 region has the DNA TGTGCCAGCGGTTCAGGGAACACTGAAGCTTTCTCT. Protein: CASGSGNTEAFS.